The rows below give T cell receptor beta chains drawn from one sample of a study of shared clonotypes between healthy human individuals. Libraries were prepared by immunoSEQ multiplex PCR; TCRdb keeps only in-frame clonotypes and omits some of them. This repertoire shows around 1,100,000 clones, about 72% found once; its top ten account for more than 0.85%. Source material: memory CD4+ T cells from PBMCs. The receptors here all came from a man aged 18 to 35 in good health. Some clones in this sample may be carry-over from other donors' samples. Each CDR3 is given with its conserved first and last residue. D genes are given only for firm matches. Where a row states a size, it is once, few, many or the class of an expanded clone; other rows omit it.

J gene: TRBJ2-3
V gene: TRBV19
clone size: NA
D gene: NA
CDR3 DNA: TGTGCCAGTAGTCGGGGGCTCCGCACAGATACGCAGTATTTT
CDR3 protein: CASSRGLRTDTQYF

J gene: TRBJ2-7
V gene: TRBV28
clone size: NA
D gene: NA
CDR3 DNA: TGTGCCAGCGGTCTCCTTGGGCGTACCTACGAGCAGTACTTC
CDR3 protein: CASGLLGRTYEQYF

J gene: TRBJ2-2
V gene: TRBV6-5
clone size: NA
D gene: NA
CDR3 DNA: TGTGCCAGCAGAAGGAGACCCGACACCGGGGAGCTGTTTTTT
CDR3 protein: CASRRRPDTGELFF

J gene: TRBJ2-3
V gene: TRBV28
clone size: NA
D gene: TRBD2
CDR3 DNA: TGTGCCAGCAGTTTGGTGGGCCTTATAGCGGGAGGCAGGCGGGATACGCAGTATTTT
CDR3 protein: CASSLVGLIAGGRRDTQYF

J gene: TRBJ1-2
V gene: TRBV5-6
clone size: NA
D gene: TRBD1
CDR3 DNA: TGTGCCAGCAGCCCGGAAACCGGGACAGTCAACTATGGCTACACCTTC
CDR3 protein: CASSPETGTVNYGYTF

J gene: TRBJ2-7
V gene: TRBV18
clone size: NA
D gene: TRBD2
CDR3 DNA: TGTGCCAGCTCACCGGGGGGGGGCTACGAGCAGTACTTC
CDR3 protein: CASSPGGGYEQYF

J gene: TRBJ2-4
V gene: TRBV4-2
clone size: NA
D gene: NA
CDR3 DNA: TGTGCCAGCAGCGTCTCCCCTGGGGAGAACATTCAGTACTTC
CDR3 protein: CASSVSPGENIQYF

J gene: TRBJ2-7
V gene: TRBV6-4
clone size: NA
D gene: TRBD1
CDR3 DNA: TGTGCCACCAAGCTTCGGGACAGCTCCTACGAGCAGTACTTC
CDR3 protein: CATKLRDSSYEQYF

J gene: TRBJ2-3
V gene: TRBV4-1
clone size: NA
D gene: NA
CDR3 DNA: TGCGCCAGCAGCCAACCCCTGGGCAGGGTGAAAGAAGATACGCAGTATTTT
CDR3 protein: CASSQPLGRVKEDTQYF

J gene: TRBJ1-1
V gene: TRBV5-1
clone size: NA
D gene: TRBD1
CDR3 DNA: TGCGCCAGCAGCTGGGGACAGGGCTCTATTGGGAACACTGAAGCTTTCTTT
CDR3 protein: CASSWGQGSIGNTEAFF

J gene: TRBJ1-4
V gene: TRBV29-1
clone size: NA
D gene: NA
CDR3 DNA: TGCAGCGCCCTGGACGGGGGCGGCAATGAAAAACTGTTTTTT
CDR3 protein: CSALDGGGNEKLFF

J gene: TRBJ2-7
V gene: TRBV5-1
clone size: NA
D gene: TRBD2
CDR3 DNA: TGCGCCAGCAGCCCCGTGGCGGGAGGGAAAGAGCAGTACTTC
CDR3 protein: CASSPVAGGKEQYF

J gene: TRBJ1-1
V gene: TRBV29-1
clone size: NA
D gene: NA
CDR3 DNA: TGCAGCGTGGAGGACAGGAACACTGAAGCTTTCTTT
CDR3 protein: CSVEDRNTEAFF

J gene: TRBJ2-7
V gene: TRBV29-1
clone size: NA
D gene: NA
CDR3 DNA: TGCAGCATTAGGGACGGGAGAGGCTCCGAGCAGTACTTC
CDR3 protein: CSIRDGRGSEQYF

J gene: TRBJ1-1
V gene: TRBV18
clone size: NA
D gene: NA
CDR3 DNA: TGTGCCAGCTCACCCCCCGGGAACACTGAAGCTTTCTTT
CDR3 protein: CASSPPGNTEAFF

J gene: TRBJ2-1
V gene: TRBV5-1
clone size: NA
D gene: TRBD2
CDR3 DNA: TGCGCCAGCAGCTTGGGTAGCGGGAGGATCTCCTACAATGAGCAGTTCTTC
CDR3 protein: CASSLGSGRISYNEQFF

J gene: TRBJ2-7
V gene: TRBV6-6
clone size: NA
D gene: NA
CDR3 DNA: TGTGCCAGCAGTTACTTGGGCTTTCCTTACGAGCAGTACTTC
CDR3 protein: CASSYLGFPYEQYF

J gene: TRBJ2-5
V gene: TRBV5-5
clone size: NA
D gene: TRBD1
CDR3 DNA: TGTGCCAGCAGCCGGGACAGCTTGTACCAAGAGACCCAGTACTTC
CDR3 protein: CASSRDSLYQETQYF

J gene: TRBJ2-7
V gene: TRBV30
clone size: once
D gene: NA
CDR3 DNA: TGTGCCTGGAGTGAGGAAAGGACCTACGAGCAGTACTTC
CDR3 protein: CAWSEERTYEQYF

J gene: TRBJ2-3
V gene: TRBV29-1
clone size: many
D gene: NA
CDR3 DNA: TGCAGCGGGGGCGGTAACACAGATACGCAGTATTTT
CDR3 protein: CSGGGNTDTQYF

J gene: TRBJ1-4
V gene: TRBV28
clone size: NA
D gene: NA
CDR3 DNA: TGTGCCAGCAGTTCAGTAAGGGGGGGCGGTGAAAAACTGTTTTTT
CDR3 protein: CASSSVRGGGEKLFF

J gene: TRBJ2-1
V gene: TRBV4-1
clone size: once
D gene: NA
CDR3 DNA: TGCGCCAGCAGCCCCCGACAGGGGAGGGTTGATGAGCAGTTCTTC
CDR3 protein: CASSPRQGRVDEQFF

J gene: TRBJ2-4
V gene: TRBV5-4
clone size: once
D gene: TRBD1
CDR3 DNA: TGTGCCAGCAGCCCCCGGACAGGCCTTGGGTTGAACATTCAGTACTTC
CDR3 protein: CASSPRTGLGLNIQYF

J gene: TRBJ2-1
V gene: TRBV7-3
clone size: once
D gene: TRBD2
CDR3 DNA: TGTGCCAGCAGCTTATCGGGCGGGAGCTACAATGAGCAGTTCTTC
CDR3 protein: CASSLSGGSYNEQFF

J gene: TRBJ1-2
V gene: TRBV28
clone size: NA
D gene: NA
CDR3 DNA: TGTGCCAGCAGTTCCCCAGGGGATCGGCCCCCAAACTATGGCTACACCTTC
CDR3 protein: CASSSPGDRPPNYGYTF

J gene: TRBJ2-1
V gene: TRBV30
clone size: NA
D gene: NA
CDR3 DNA: TGTGCCTGGAGTGGAGGGCCTGAGCAGTTCTTC
CDR3 protein: CAWSGGPEQFF

J gene: TRBJ1-3
V gene: TRBV9
clone size: NA
D gene: NA
CDR3 DNA: TGTGCCAGCAGCGCCGACCCCCGTAAGAGAAACACCATATATTTT
CDR3 protein: CASSADPRKRNTIYF

J gene: TRBJ2-5
V gene: TRBV5-5
clone size: once
D gene: TRBD2
CDR3 DNA: TGTGCCAGCAGCTTTCCTAGCGGGAGAGTCTACCAAGAGACCCAGTACTTC
CDR3 protein: CASSFPSGRVYQETQYF

J gene: TRBJ2-3
V gene: TRBV5-1
clone size: NA
D gene: NA
CDR3 DNA: TGCGCCAGCAGCTTGAATCCGCAGGGTACGCAGTATTTT
CDR3 protein: CASSLNPQGTQYF

J gene: TRBJ2-1
V gene: TRBV5-4
clone size: NA
D gene: TRBD2
CDR3 DNA: TGTGCCAGCAGCATCGGACTAGCGGGAGAGAATGAGCAGTTCTTC
CDR3 protein: CASSIGLAGENEQFF

J gene: TRBJ1-2
V gene: TRBV4-3
clone size: once
D gene: NA
CDR3 DNA: TGCGCCAGCAGCCAAGATCTCTTTTCCCGGGACCCCTATGGCTACACCTTC
CDR3 protein: CASSQDLFSRDPYGYTF

J gene: TRBJ2-7
V gene: TRBV18
clone size: NA
D gene: NA
CDR3 DNA: TGTGCCAGCTCCTTCGGAGCTGGGGAGCAGTACTTC
CDR3 protein: CASSFGAGEQYF

J gene: TRBJ2-4
V gene: TRBV7-9
clone size: once
D gene: NA
CDR3 DNA: TGTGCCAGCAGCTCCAACAACCTGTACTTC
CDR3 protein: CASSSNNLYF

J gene: TRBJ2-1
V gene: TRBV28
clone size: NA
D gene: NA
CDR3 DNA: TGTGCCAGCAGTTTAAGACTAGTTCTCAATGAGCAGTTCTTC
CDR3 protein: CASSLRLVLNEQFF

J gene: TRBJ2-5
V gene: TRBV2
clone size: NA
D gene: NA
CDR3 DNA: TGTGCCAGCAGTGATACCGGGAATGAGACCCAGTACTTC
CDR3 protein: CASSDTGNETQYF

J gene: TRBJ2-2
V gene: TRBV15
clone size: NA
D gene: NA
CDR3 DNA: TGTGCCACCAGCTTTACAAGGGGCACCGGGGAGCTGTTTTTT
CDR3 protein: CATSFTRGTGELFF

J gene: TRBJ2-2
V gene: TRBV29-1
clone size: once
D gene: NA
CDR3 DNA: TGCAGCGTTGTTACCGACTCCAACACCGGGGAGCTGTTTTTT
CDR3 protein: CSVVTDSNTGELFF